The rows below give T cell receptor beta chains drawn from one sample of a study of blood T cell repertoires in COVID-19. This table comes from immunoSEQ multiplex PCR, and its TCRdb copy is limited to in-frame clones, with some not included. This table holds about 48,000 clones, more than 75% found once. Sequencing was performed on peripheral blood. The receptors here all came from a woman aged 60-75 years with acute or convalescent COVID-19. The CDR3 runs from the conserved cysteine through the conserved F or W. A D gene is named only where the DNA matches it firmly. Clone sizes are given selectively: once, few, many, or a class where the clone is expanded.

size,J,D,V,DNA,CDR3
NA,TRBJ2-5,NA,TRBV27,TGTGCCAGCAGTTTAGCGGTTAAAGAGACCCAGTACTTC,CASSLAVKETQYF
NA,TRBJ2-6,NA,TRBV19,TGTGCCAGTAGTGTGAGACTGAGCTCTGGGGCCAACGTCCTGACTTTC,CASSVRLSSGANVLTF
NA,TRBJ2-1,TRBD2,TRBV19,TGTGCCACCTCTAGCGGGATAATCAATGAGCAGTTCTTC,CATSSGIINEQFF
NA,TRBJ1-5,NA,TRBV15,TGTGCCACCTCACTAAATGGCAATCAGCCCCAGCATTTT,CATSLNGNQPQHF
NA,TRBJ2-7,TRBD2,TRBV5-1,TGCGCCAGCAGCTCAGGACTAGCGGGAGGGCTGAACGAGCAGTACTTC,CASSSGLAGGLNEQYF
NA,TRBJ1-5,NA,TRBV19,TGTGCCAGTGACAGCCTAACCACTTATAGCAATCAGCCCCAGCATTTT,CASDSLTTYSNQPQHF
NA,TRBJ1-2,NA,TRBV4-1,TGCGCCAGCAGCCCCCGGGGGGCAATCTATGGCTACACCTTC,CASSPRGAIYGYTF
NA,TRBJ1-1,NA,TRBV11-1,TGTGCCAGCAGCGAGAGGAGGAACACTGAAGCTTTCTTT,CASSERRNTEAFF
NA,TRBJ1-3,TRBD1,TRBV5-4,TGTGCCAGCAGCTCAAAGGACAGGGCTGGAAACACCATATATTTT,CASSSKDRAGNTIYF
NA,TRBJ2-1,TRBD2,TRBV12-5,TGTGCTAGTGGTTTGTTGACCGGGACTAACTACAATGAGCAGTTCTTC,CASGLLTGTNYNEQFF
NA,TRBJ2-7,NA,TRBV18,TGTGCCAGCTCACAGGGGCCGTACGAGCAGTACTTC,CASSQGPYEQYF
NA,TRBJ2-1,NA,TRBV7-8,TGTGCCAGCAGCTTAAGACAGGCGAATGAGCAGTTCTTC,CASSLRQANEQFF
NA,TRBJ2-3,NA,TRBV7-2,TGTGCCAGCACACTAGGACCTAACACAGATACGCAGTATTTT,CASTLGPNTDTQYF
NA,TRBJ1-1,NA,TRBV19,NA,CASSFLERNTEAFF
NA,TRBJ1-6,TRBD1,TRBV7-2,TGTGCCAGCAGCTCTACAGGGGCTAATTCACCCCTCCACTTT,CASSSTGANSPLHF
NA,TRBJ1-2,NA,TRBV5-8,TGTGCCAGCAGCTCTCACGGGGTCGGAGGCTACACCTTC,CASSSHGVGGYTF
NA,TRBJ2-1,NA,TRBV24-1,TGTGCCACCAGTGAGGGAGGACACCCGGGACTCTCGGATGAGCAGTTCTTC,CATSEGGHPGLSDEQFF
NA,TRBJ2-1,NA,TRBV7-9,TGTGCCAGCAGCTGGGGCAGCTACAATGAGCAGTTCTTC,CASSWGSYNEQFF
NA,TRBJ1-2,TRBD1,TRBV7-8,TGTGCCAGCAGCTCGCGACAGGGGTTCCCTGGCTACACCTTC,CASSSRQGFPGYTF
NA,TRBJ2-3,NA,TRBV5-6,TGTGCCAGCAGCTTGGAAGGGTGGCGCAGGGACACAGATACGCAGTATTTT,CASSLEGWRRDTDTQYF
once,TRBJ2-1,NA,TRBV6-5,TGTGCCAGCAGTTACTCGAGAATCTACAATGAGCAGTTCTTC,CASSYSRIYNEQFF
NA,TRBJ1-5,NA,TRBV6-1,TGTGCCAGCAGTGAGAATCAGGGGCAAAGGCAGCCCCAGCATTTT,CASSENQGQRQPQHF
NA,TRBJ2-7,NA,TRBV5-4,TGTGCCAGCAGCTTGCAGGGTACCTACGAGCAGTACTTC,CASSLQGTYEQYF
NA,TRBJ2-7,TRBD1,TRBV10-3,TGTGCCATCAGTGAAGGGGGCTCGCAGTACTTC,CAISEGGSQYF
NA,TRBJ2-3,NA,TRBV5-1,TGCGCCAGCAGCCTCGGACAAGAAGCAGATACGCAGTATTTT,CASSLGQEADTQYF
once,TRBJ1-2,NA,TRBV9,TGTGCCAGCAGCGTAGGAAGCACCTATGGCTACACCTTC,CASSVGSTYGYTF
NA,TRBJ1-6,TRBD1,TRBV9,TGTGCCAGCAGCACCGGGACAGTTAATTCACCCCTCCACTTT,CASSTGTVNSPLHF
NA,TRBJ1-5,TRBD1,TRBV5-5,TGTGCCAGCAGCGCAGGACAGGGGAACCAGCCCCAGCATTTT,CASSAGQGNQPQHF
NA,TRBJ2-3,TRBD2,TRBV5-4,TGTGCCAGCAGCTTGGATGGGCTAGCGGGGACCTCTAGCACAGATACGCAGTATTTT,CASSLDGLAGTSSTDTQYF
NA,TRBJ1-2,TRBD1,TRBV5-1,TGCGCCAGCAGCTTGGAAGGGACAGGCTATGGCTACACCTTC,CASSLEGTGYGYTF
NA,TRBJ2-3,TRBD2,TRBV11-1,TGTGCCAGCAGCCCGCGACTAGCGGGAAGCGATACGCAGTATTTT,CASSPRLAGSDTQYF
few,TRBJ1-6,TRBD1,TRBV27,TGTGCCAGCAGTACTTTACAGGGGATGGCCTATAATTCACCCCTCCACTTT,CASSTLQGMAYNSPLHF
NA,TRBJ1-1,NA,TRBV20-1,TGCAGTGCTAGTCCCCCCTTAAACACTGAAGCTTTCTTT,CSASPPLNTEAFF
NA,TRBJ2-5,TRBD2,TRBV11-3,TGTGCCAGCAGCTTTCGGACTAGCGGAGCTGAAGAGACCCAGTACTTC,CASSFRTSGAEETQYF
NA,TRBJ2-2,TRBD1,TRBV5-1,TGCGCCAGCAGCAATTGGACAGGGGGCACCGGGGAGCTGTTTTTT,CASSNWTGGTGELFF
NA,TRBJ1-1,NA,TRBV19,TGTGCCAGTAGTATAGTGGGAAGGGGCACTGAAGCTTTCTTT,CASSIVGRGTEAFF
NA,TRBJ2-1,NA,TRBV11-1,TGTGCCAGCAGCGTCGACGGGGGGCCCCACAATGAGCAGTTCTTC,CASSVDGGPHNEQFF
NA,TRBJ2-5,TRBD2,TRBV7-3,TGTGCCAGCAGCCAGGGCGGGGGTAACCAAGAGACCCAGTACTTC,CASSQGGGNQETQYF
NA,TRBJ2-3,TRBD2,TRBV7-8,TGTGCCAGCAGCTTAGCGGGAGGGTATACAGATACGCAGTATTTT,CASSLAGGYTDTQYF
NA,TRBJ2-7,TRBD2,TRBV11-2,TGTGCCAGCAGCTTTAGCGGGGGCTACGAGCAGTACTTC,CASSFSGGYEQYF
NA,TRBJ2-3,TRBD1,TRBV29-1,TGCAGCGTTACACAGGGGATTAGCACAGATACGCAGTATTTT,CSVTQGISTDTQYF
NA,TRBJ1-1,TRBD1,TRBV19,TGTGCCAGTAGTTTGGGGGGACAGGGAGGGACTCGTGCTTTCTTT,CASSLGGQGGTRAFF
NA,TRBJ2-1,TRBD2,TRBV7-9,TGTGCCAGCAGCTCACTATCCGGGAGGGCCTACAATGAGCAGTTCTTC,CASSSLSGRAYNEQFF
few,TRBJ2-3,TRBD2,TRBV28,TGTGCCAGCAGAACGGGACTAGCCACAGATACGCAGTATTTT,CASRTGLATDTQYF
NA,TRBJ2-5,NA,TRBV15,TGTGCCACCAGTAGGGTAGGGGCGGCTCGGGAGACCCAGTACTTC,CATSRVGAARETQYF
NA,TRBJ2-3,TRBD1,TRBV10-3,TGTGCCATCAGCCGGGACAGGGGCATGGATACGCAGTATTTT,CAISRDRGMDTQYF
NA,TRBJ2-5,NA,TRBV7-2,TGTGCCAGCAGCTTACTGACATCTTCGGGGGCCCAGTACTTC,CASSLLTSSGAQYF